Below, 5 T cell receptor beta chains from the same sample are listed, as sequenced in a study of Ad26.COV2.S vaccination and SARS-CoV-2 variants (dated by TCRdb to the early 2020s). Sample time point, as interpreted from the label and publication: individuals recovered from natural SARS-CoV-2 infection. The receptor library was made with the immunoSEQ multiplex PCR assay. TCRdb limited this immuneACCESS table to in-frame rearrangements with V and J called. A share of clones is missing; checked studies link under half to unresolved V genes, and the rest is unexplained. Present in this sample are some 350,000 clones, 92% of which were seen just once. The ten most abundant clones make up 3% to 5% of the sample. This sample comprised peripheral blood, obtained after recovery from COVID-19. Source of these receptors: a human donor who had recovered from COVID-19.

CDR3 residues: CASSQGRGDGYTF. The CDR3 DNA follows: TGTGCCAGCAGCCAAGGACGGGGGGATGGCTACACCTTC. The gene calls are TRBV3-1 (or the pseudogene TRBV3-2) and TRBJ1-2; D perhaps matches TRBD1 (5 bases). The CDR3 has 13 residues. Deletions cut 1 base from V and 6 bases from J, with 9 bases between. CDR1 is LGHDT and CDR2 is YNNKEL in the germline V gene (reference sequence).

The chain employs TRBV5-5 and TRBJ2-4; no reliable D call. The CDR3 is 18 amino acids. Germline V CDR1 and CDR2: SGHKS, YYEKEE (reference sequence). Trimming took off 4 bases at V and 0 bases at J, with 20 bases between the two ends. The CDR3 nucleotides are TGTGCCAGCAGCCCCTTGTTATTCAGAACACAAGCCAAAAACATTCAGTACTTC. Protein product: CASSPLLFRTQAKNIQYF. The full variable domain, in which reference TRBV5-5 and TRBJ2-4 provide the parts outside the CDR3, is DAGVTQSPTHLIKTRGQQVTLRCSPISGHKSVSWYQQVLGQGPQFIFQYYEKEERGRGNFPDRFSARQFPNYSSELNVNALLLGDSALYLCASSPLLFRTQAKNIQYFGAGTRLSVL.

The chain joins TRBV10-3 to TRBJ2-5; TRBD2 matches 8 bases. The germline V gene encodes CDR1 ENHRY and CDR2 SYGVKD. V shed 11 bases and J 2 bases; nucleotides not matched to a gene: 19. The CDR3 contains 17 residues. CDR3 residues: CASSVTQRGRRQETQYF. The CDR3 DNA is TGTGCCTCATCGGTTACCCAGCGGGGGAGGCGACAAGAGACCCAGTACTTC.

J is TRBJ2-7 and V is TRBV27; no firm D call. Trimming pared 0 bases from V and 6 bases from J, leaving 9 bases between. In germline, CDR1 is MNHEY, CDR2 SMNVEV (reference sequence). The CDR3 loop spans 13 amino acids. In DNA form, the CDR3 reads TGTGCCAGCAGTTTATCGCAAGTGAGCGAGCAGTACTTC. Protein: CASSLSQVSEQYF.

J is TRBJ2-7 and V is TRBV11-2, with 13 nucleotides matching TRBD2. V was pared by 4 bases and J by 6 bases, with 12 bases of the junction left unmatched. The CDR3 spans 17 residues. Per the germline V gene, CDR1 is SGHAT and CDR2 is FQNNGV. The chain's CDR3 is CASSSWTSGGQPGEQYF. The CDR3 nucleotides read TGTGCCAGCAGCTCCTGGACTAGCGGGGGCCAACCGGGCGAGCAGTACTTC.